A single sample gave rise to the 13 T cell receptor beta chains below, sequenced in a study of PD-1 blockade in classical Hodgkin lymphoma. Every one of the patients relapsed after autologous stem cell transplantation (brentuximab vedotin exposure was variable). The table came from immunoSEQ multiplex PCR; TCRdb's copy has only in-frame clones and leaves some out. The data hold under 60,000 clones, with about two thirds observed a single time. The sample here was peripheral blood mononuclear cells (PBMCs), taken before the second cycle of nivolumab. These receptors were obtained from a human donor with classical Hodgkin lymphoma.

This clone is classed as medium-sized. The chain uses TRBV18 and TRBJ1-3, with D tentatively TRBD1 (5 bases). Germline CDR1 is KGHSH and CDR2 is LQKENI. Trimming cost V 3 bases and J 0 bases, with 9 bases left between them. The CDR3 extends over 15 amino acids. The CDR3 region is CASSPGVDSGNTIYF. The DNA for the CDR3 is TGTGCCAGCTCACCGGGGGTAGACTCTGGAAACACCATATATTTT. Variable domain in full (rest from reference TRBV18 and TRBJ1-3): NAGVMQNPRHLVRRRGQEARLRCSPMKGHSHVYWYRQLPEEGLKFMVYLQKENIIDESGMPKERFSAEFPKEGPSILRIQQVVRGDSAAYFCASSPGVDSGNTIYFGEGSWLTVV.

CDR3 sequence (DNA): TGTGCCAGCAGTTCGACTAGCGTCCACGAGCAGTACTTC. Encoded protein: CASSSTSVHEQYF. The chain employs TRBV6-5 and TRBJ2-7; 8 bases line up with TRBD2. V was pared by 4 bases and J by 5 bases, with 4 bases of the junction left unmatched. Germline CDR1 reads MNHEY; CDR2 reads SVGAGI. This CDR3 has 13 residues.

Regarding this clone: An end of the junction does not agree with germline; a read error may underlie this. V gene TRBV10-3 combines with J gene TRBJ2-3; TRBD2 agrees at 7 bases. The germline CDR1 and CDR2 sequences are ENHRY and SYGVKD. The CDR3 contains 13 residues. The DNA of the CDR3 is TGTGCCGTCAGAGCGGGGAGCACAGATACGCAGTATTTT. Its protein is CAVRAGSTDTQYF.

The chain links TRBV9 to TRBJ2-1; 10 nucleotides agree with TRBD2. This CDR3 region has 17 residues. V dropped 0 bases and J dropped 4; count of bases not matched to a gene: 7. Looked up from germline, CDR1 is SGDLS and CDR2 is YYNGEE. The CDR3 loop is CASSVGSASGRYNEQFF. The CDR3 DNA reads as TGTGCCAGCAGCGTAGGCAGTGCTAGCGGGAGATACAATGAGCAGTTCTTC.

The V gene is TRBV7-7, the J gene TRBJ2-5, with 8 bases that match TRBD2. CDR3 length: 18 amino acids. Germline V CDR1 and CDR2: SSHAT, FNYEAQ (reference sequence). The V and J ends lost 5 bases and 4 bases, in that order; junction bases with no gene match: 18. CDR3 sequence (DNA): TGTGCCAGCAGCAACTATGGGGCGGGGGGCGCCGGGGGAGAGACCCAGTACTTC. This encodes CASSNYGAGGAGGETQYF.

V and J are TRBV6-5 and TRBJ1-3, with TRBD1 identical over 9 bases. Germline CDR1 and CDR2: MNHEY and SVGAGI. Losses at the gene ends were 7 bases for V and 9 bases for J; bases not matched to a gene: 10. The CDR3 spans 14 residues. CDR3 DNA sequence: TGTGCCAGCATCACGGGACAGGGATGGAGCACCATATATTTT. Translating gives CASITGQGWSTIYF.

V and J are TRBV5-1 and TRBJ2-2; the D gene could be TRBD1 or TRBD2 (5 bases each). CDR1 is SGHRS and CDR2 is YFSETQ in the germline V gene. Trimming took off 2 bases at V and 4 bases at J, with 12 bases between the two ends. The CDR3 has 15 amino acids. CDR3 region: CASSFQGVGTGELFF. In DNA form, the CDR3 reads TGCGCCAGCAGCTTCCAGGGAGTAGGCACCGGGGAGCTGTTTTTT.

The gene calls are TRBV7-3 and TRBJ2-7; D possibly corresponds to TRBD2 (6 bases). The V and J ends lost 4 bases and 3 bases respectively, with 10 bases between them. CDR3 length equals 13 residues. Germline V lookup: CDR1 SGHTA, CDR2 FQGTGA. CDR3 sequence (DNA): TGTGCCAGCAGCTCGTTGGGGGGCTACGAGCAGTACTTC. Its translation: CASSSLGGYEQYF.

The count of this clone is one. The CDR3 nucleotides read TGTGCCAGCAGCTCCCGGGGTAGCGGGAGAATCTACGAGCAGTACTTC. Amino acid sequence: CASSSRGSGRIYEQYF. The chain employs TRBV7-2 and TRBJ2-7; 9 positions match TRBD2. CDR3 size: 16 residues. V shed 4 bases, J shed 3 bases, and the junction held 10 bases outside the gene matches. Germline-derived CDR1 and CDR2 are SGHTA and FQGNSA. The complete variable domain, with remaining parts taken from reference TRBV7-2 and TRBJ2-7, reads GAGVSQSPSNKVTEKGKDVELRCDPISGHTALYWYRQSLGQGLEFLIYFQGNSAPDKSGLPSDRFSAERTGGSVSTLTIQRTQQEDSAVYLCASSSRGSGRIYEQYFGPGTRLTVT.

The chain's CDR3 is CASSQAVGAHGYTF. The DNA of the CDR3 is TGTGCCAGCAGCCAGGCGGTGGGGGCCCATGGCTACACCTTC. V and J are TRBV13 and TRBJ1-2, with D perhaps matching TRBD1 (6 bases). V was shortened by 5 bases and J by 6 bases, with 16 bases between the two germline ends. From germline, CDR1 is PRHDT and CDR2 FYEKMQ (reference sequence). The CDR3 has 14 residues. Variable domain in full (rest from reference TRBV13 and TRBJ1-2): AAGVIQSPRHLIKEKRETATLKCYPIPRHDTVYWYQQGPGQDPQFLISFYEKMQSDKGSIPDRFSAQQFSDYHSELNMSSLELGDSALYFCASSQAVGAHGYTFGSGTRLTVV.

The V and J genes are TRBV11-2 and TRBJ2-5; D unresolved. Germline CDR1 SGHAT, CDR2 FQNNGV. The CDR3 spans 15 residues. With 5 bases removed from V and 1 base from J, the gap between germline ends came to 14 bases. CDR3 in amino acids: CASSPFPGPQETQYF. In DNA form, the CDR3 reads TGTGCCAGCAGCCCATTTCCAGGCCCCCAAGAGACCCAGTACTTC.

The chain recombines TRBV12-5 with TRBJ2-2; maybe TRBD1 (6 bases). The germline V gene encodes CDR1 LGHNT and CDR2 FRNRAP. V was shortened by 5 bases and J by 4 bases, with 14 bases between the two germline ends. The CDR3 has 15 amino acids. The CDR3 sequence: CASGPQGPGTGELFF. The CDR3 bases are TGTGCTAGTGGTCCGCAGGGGCCGGGCACCGGGGAGCTGTTTTTT.

The genes are TRBV6-5 and TRBJ1-2; no firm D call. CDR3 size: 11 residues. The V gene's germline CDR1 is MNHEY and CDR2 SVGAGI. V was clipped by 4 bases and J by 7 bases, with 7 bases between them. Here the CDR3 reads CASSSGGGYTF. CDR3 DNA: TGTGCCAGCAGTTCTGGTGGTGGCTACACCTTC.